The 21 T cell receptor beta chains in this list originate from one sample, sequenced in a study of a mutant IDH1 vaccine in newly diagnosed glioma. These receptors have no identified antigens. Here immunoSEQ multiplex PCR was the method, and the copy in TCRdb shows in-frame clones only, minus some. In the table there are 45,000 to 70,000 clones, around 81% of which are singletons. Time point denoted: week 5, during vaccination. Every single dose of the vaccine, 300 ug of mutant IDH1 20-mer peptide, came with topical imiquimod. Sequencing used PBMCs, obtained from a glioma patient whose treatment included an IDH1 peptide vaccine. These TCRs come from a man aged 25 to 45 with glioma.

The chain links TRBV5-1 to TRBJ2-5; 8 bases align to TRBD2. CDR1 and CDR2 (germline): SGHRS, YFSETQ. The CDR3 totals 14 residues. The J segment lost 1 base and the V segment lost 2 bases, leaving 1 base of the junction unmatched. DNA of the CDR3: TGCGCCAGCAGCTTCGGGGGGGTCCAAGAGACCCAGTACTTC. Translation gives CASSFGGVQETQYF.

This clone was seen a few times. This rearrangement joins TRBV5-5 to TRBJ2-7, with 11 bases that match TRBD1. The CDR3 totals 14 residues. V shed 4 bases and J 3 bases; nucleotides not matched to a gene: 3. CDR1 and CDR2 from the germline V gene are SGHKS and YYEKEE (reference sequence). CDR3 sequence: CASSPGTGGYEQYF. CDR3 sequence (DNA): TGTGCCAGCAGCCCCGGGACAGGGGGCTACGAGCAGTACTTC.

The gene calls are TRBV7-9 and TRBJ2-1; TRBD2 aligns across 12 bases. CDR1 SEHNR and CDR2 FQNEAQ come from the germline V gene (reference sequence). The CDR3 has 15 amino acids. V shed 4 bases, J shed 6 bases, and the junction held 4 bases outside the gene matches. The CDR3 nucleotides are TGTGCCAGCAGCTCAGGACTAGCGGGGTTCAATGAGCAGTTCTTC. Its translation: CASSSGLAGFNEQFF.

The CDR3 is CASSTSGGLYNEQFF. The CDR3 nucleotides are TGTGCCAGCTCAACCAGCGGGGGGCTTTACAATGAGCAGTTCTTC. The J gene is TRBJ2-1, the V gene TRBV18, with 9 positions matching TRBD2. Trimming cost V 5 bases and J 4 bases; bases outside gene matches: 6. The CDR3 runs 15 residues. CDR1 and CDR2 (germline): KGHSH, LQKENI.

The chain is built from TRBV27 and TRBJ2-7, with 7 bases that match TRBD1. Germline lookup yields CDR1 MNHEY and CDR2 SMNVEV (reference sequence). After removal of 6 bases from V and 7 bases from J, the junction contained 9 bases not matched to a gene. This CDR3 contains 13 residues. The CDR3 nucleotides are TGTGCCAGCAGAGTACAGGGGTTTGGGGAGCAGTACTTC. Protein sequence: CASRVQGFGEQYF.

This chain joins TRBV29-1 and TRBJ2-5; D is perhaps TRBD1 (6 bases). The V gene's germline CDR1 is SQVTM and CDR2 ANQGSEA. V dropped 6 bases and J dropped 2 bases, with 10 bases sitting between them. The CDR3 has 12 residues. This CDR3 reads CSVGADQETQYF. DNA of the CDR3: TGCAGCGTGGGGGCGGATCAAGAGACCCAGTACTTC.

The chain combines TRBV19 with TRBJ2-3; D remains ambiguous. With 5 bases removed from V and 7 bases from J, the gap between germline ends came to 7 bases. Germline assignment: CDR1 LNHDA and CDR2 SQIVND (reference sequence). CDR3 length: 11 amino acids. The CDR3 sequence is CASSFSHTQYF. Written as DNA, the CDR3 is TGTGCCAGTAGTTTTAGCCATACGCAGTATTTT.

The rearrangement uses TRBV13 and TRBJ2-1; D gene uncertain. The CDR3 totals 14 residues. From germline, CDR1 is PRHDT and CDR2 FYEKMQ (reference sequence). V lost 2 bases and J lost 7, with 12 bases in between. The CDR3 sequence is CASSLHAGRNEQFF. CDR3 DNA sequence: TGTGCCAGCAGCTTACACGCTGGCCGGAATGAGCAGTTCTTC.

This clone was observed once. This rearrangement joins TRBV18 to TRBJ2-4; the D is unclear. V was cut by 0 bases and J by 3 bases, with 21 bases left in between. CDR3 length equals 19 residues. Germline loops: CDR1 KGHSH, CDR2 LQKENI. This CDR3 is CASSPPQSASLRNKNIQYF. CDR3 sequence (DNA): TGTGCCAGCTCACCACCTCAAAGCGCGTCGCTCCGGAACAAAAACATTCAGTACTTC.

As DNA, the CDR3 is TGTGCCAGTAGCCCACGGGGGGGCGCATCCTACGAGCAGTACTTC. This encodes CASSPRGGASYEQYF. This rearrangement joins TRBV19 to TRBJ2-7; 8 bases match TRBD2. CDR1 is LNHDA and CDR2 is SQIVND in the germline V gene (reference sequence). The length of the CDR3 is 15 residues. V lost 6 bases to trimming and J lost 1 base; unmatched junction nucleotides: 8.

The chain combines TRBV7-9 with TRBJ1-2; 9 nucleotides align to TRBD1. V gave up 1 base and J gave up 5 bases; unmatched junction bases: 11. Germline-derived CDR1 and CDR2 are SEHNR and FQNEAQ (reference sequence). This CDR3 is built from 17 residues. The CDR3 protein is CASSLVSRQGGIYGYTF. Here the CDR3 DNA reads TGTGCCAGCAGCTTAGTTTCAAGACAGGGGGGTATATATGGCTACACCTTC.

The rearrangement links TRBV19 to TRBJ1-5; TRBD1 agrees at 10 bases. The CDR3 has 16 amino acids. The germline V gene has CDR1 LNHDA and CDR2 SQIVND (reference sequence). Losses at the gene ends were 4 bases for V and 2 bases for J; bases not matched to a gene: 5. CDR3 DNA: TGTGCCAGTAGTACCTGGACAGGGGGTGGCAATCAGCCCCAGCATTTT. This translates into CASSTWTGGGNQPQHF.

The V call is TRBV11-2, the J call TRBJ1-1; 9 positions agree with TRBD1. V trimming: 1 base; J trimming: 4 bases; junction bases outside the gene matches: 7. The germline V gene encodes CDR1 SGHAT and CDR2 FQNNGV. CDR3 length equals 16 residues. CDR3 nucleotides: TGTGCCAGCAGCTTAGTTATCCCGGACAGGGGCACTGAAGCTTTCTTT. Its translation: CASSLVIPDRGTEAFF.

The chain employs TRBV19 and TRBJ1-3, with D unresolved. The length of the CDR3 is 12 residues. The ends were cut back, 5 bases at V and 9 bases at J, with 11 bases in the middle. Per germline, CDR1 LNHDA and CDR2 SQIVND (reference sequence). The CDR3: CASSGPLGTIYF. Written as DNA, the CDR3 is TGTGCCAGTAGTGGACCTTTAGGCACCATATATTTT. Filled out from reference TRBV19 and TRBJ1-3, the complete variable domain reads DGGITQSPKYLFRKEGQNVTLSCEQNLNHDAMYWYRQDPGQGLRLIYYSQIVNDFQKGDIAEGYSVSREKKESFPLTVTSAQKNPTAFYLCASSGPLGTIYFGEGSWLTVV.

The CDR3 nucleotides read TGCGCCAGCAGCTTCGAGGGGCCCACTGAAGCTTTCTTT. This gives the protein CASSFEGPTEAFF. This chain uses TRBV5-1 with TRBJ1-1; D possibly corresponds to TRBD1 (5 bases). The CDR3 is 13 residues long. Germline CDR1 and CDR2: SGHRS and YFSETQ. Trimming took 2 bases from V and 4 from J, leaving 9 bases between them.

The chain combines TRBV6-1 with TRBJ1-2, with TRBD1 identical over 7 bases. Trimming removed 6 bases from V and 4 bases from J; junction bases left unmatched: 11. Germline V gives CDR1 MNHNS, CDR2 SASEGT. CDR3 size: 15 residues. The CDR3 nucleotides are TGTGCCAGCAGGGTCTGGGCAGGGGGGATCTATGGCTACACCTTC. Its translation is CASRVWAGGIYGYTF.

V gene TRBV4-1 combines with J gene TRBJ1-2; 7 bases line up with TRBD1. Germline V gives CDR1 MGHRA, CDR2 YSYEKL. V was pared by 4 bases and J by 2 bases, with 7 bases of the junction left unmatched. CDR3 length: 15 amino acids. CDR3 sequence reads: CASSRLPGQNYGYTF. The CDR3 DNA reads TGCGCCAGCAGCCGTCTCCCGGGACAGAACTATGGCTACACCTTC.

The chain uses TRBV7-6 and TRBJ2-3; D gene ambiguous. Between the trimmed V and J ends, which lost 3 bases and 1 base, there was a span of 8 bases. CDR1 SGHVS and CDR2 FNYEAQ come from the germline V gene. The CDR3 covers 14 residues. This CDR3 is CASSFRSGTDTQYF. The CDR3 DNA is TGTGCCAGCAGCTTCAGATCCGGCACAGATACGCAGTATTTT.

Remarks on this clone: One junction end disagrees with the germline gene, perhaps due to a read error. The J gene is TRBJ1-5, the V gene TRBV5-6, with TRBD1 matching over 7 bases. CDR3 size: 17 residues. Germline CDR1 and CDR2: SGHDT and YYEEEE. DNA of the CDR3: TGCGCCCGCAGCGGGGGGGCGGGACAGTATAGCAATCAGCCCCAGCATTTT. It specifies CARSGGAGQYSNQPQHF.

The gene calls are TRBV2 and TRBJ2-7, with a possible D match to TRBD1 (6 bases). CDR3 length: 15 residues. Per the germline V gene, CDR1 is SNHLY and CDR2 is FYNNEI. V lost 7 bases to trimming and J lost 0 bases, with 16 bases between them. The CDR3 DNA is TGTGCCAGCACCTACAGCCCGGACAGCTCCTACGAGCAGTACTTC. Translated: CASTYSPDSSYEQYF.

The rearrangement uses TRBV29-1 and TRBJ1-2; no clear D. The CDR3 covers 14 residues. V gave up 4 bases and J gave up 1 base, with 13 bases separating them. Germline assignment: CDR1 SQVTM and CDR2 ANQGSEA. In nucleotides, the CDR3 is TGCAGCGTTGGGGGAGGGCGGCTTAACTATGGCTACACCTTC. This translates into CSVGGGRLNYGYTF.